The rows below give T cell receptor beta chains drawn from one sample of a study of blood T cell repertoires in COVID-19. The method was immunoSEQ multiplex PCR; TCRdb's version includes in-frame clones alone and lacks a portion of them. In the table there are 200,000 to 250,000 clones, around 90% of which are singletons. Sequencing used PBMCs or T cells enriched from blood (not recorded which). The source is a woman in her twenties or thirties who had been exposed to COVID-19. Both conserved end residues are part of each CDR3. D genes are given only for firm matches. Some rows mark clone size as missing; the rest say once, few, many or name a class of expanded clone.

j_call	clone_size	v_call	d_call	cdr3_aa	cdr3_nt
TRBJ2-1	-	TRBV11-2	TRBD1	CASSFSRGRADEQFF	TGTGCCAGCAGCTTCAGCAGGGGGCGCGCAGATGAGCAGTTCTTC
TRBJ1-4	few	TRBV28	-	CASSLEAEKLFF	TGTGCCAGCAGTTTGGAGGCTGAAAAACTGTTTTTT
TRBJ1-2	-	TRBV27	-	CASSPQGRDAYGYTF	TGTGCCAGCAGTCCTCAGGGGAGAGATGCCTATGGCTACACCTTC
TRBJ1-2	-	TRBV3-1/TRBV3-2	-	CASSHTGKEDYGYTF	TGTGCCAGCAGCCATACAGGGAAGGAAGACTATGGCTACACCTTC
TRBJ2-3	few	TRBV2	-	CASRRTRGLNTDTQYF	TGTGCCAGCAGAAGAACCCGGGGTCTAAACACAGATACGCAGTATTTT
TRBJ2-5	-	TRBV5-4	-	CASSLGTVGETQYF	TGTGCCAGCAGCTTGGGGACAGTCGGGGAGACCCAGTACTTC
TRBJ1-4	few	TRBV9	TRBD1	CASSATSGTGPLDLFF	TGTGCCAGCAGCGCTACCTCGGGGACAGGTCCTCTAGATCTGTTTTTT
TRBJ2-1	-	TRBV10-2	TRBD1	CASRETRDRVGEQFF	TGCGCCAGCAGGGAGACCCGGGACAGGGTTGGTGAGCAGTTCTTC
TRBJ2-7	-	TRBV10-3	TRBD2	CAIAVRLDIAGGEQYF	TGTGCCATCGCCGTACGACTGGATATTGCGGGAGGAGAGCAGTACTTC
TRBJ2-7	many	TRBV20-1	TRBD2	CSAIAGGEYF	TGCAGTGCTATAGCGGGAGGGGAGTACTTC
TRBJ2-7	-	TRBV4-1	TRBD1	CASSQVMGQWYEQYF	TGCGCCAGCAGCCAAGTCATGGGACAGTGGTACGAGCAGTACTTC
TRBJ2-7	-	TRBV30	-	CAWSRGEQYF	TGTGCCTGGAGTAGGGGCGAGCAGTACTTC
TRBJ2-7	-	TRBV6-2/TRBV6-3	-	CASSRAGGTYEQYF	TGTGCCAGCAGTCGTGCAGGGGGGACCTACGAGCAGTACTTC
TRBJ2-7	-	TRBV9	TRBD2	CASSVEVAGVRNEQYF	TGTGCCAGCAGCGTAGAGGTTGCGGGAGTTCGCAACGAGCAGTACTTC
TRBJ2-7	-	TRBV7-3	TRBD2	CASSDWGGYEQYF	TGTGCCAGCAGCGACTGGGGGGGATACGAGCAGTACTTC
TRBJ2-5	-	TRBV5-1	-	CASSRNAGLETQYF	TGCGCCAGCAGCAGGAACGCGGGGTTGGAGACCCAGTACTTC
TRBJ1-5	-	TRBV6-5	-	CASRREGDQPQHF	TGTGCCAGCAGAAGGGAGGGAGATCAGCCCCAGCATTTT
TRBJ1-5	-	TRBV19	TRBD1	CASRTGPSNQPQHF	TGTGCCAGTCGGACAGGTCCGAGCAATCAGCCCCAGCATTTT
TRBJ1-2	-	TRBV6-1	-	CASSEIAGEFYGYTF	TGTGCCAGCAGTGAAATTGCAGGGGAATTCTATGGCTACACCTTC
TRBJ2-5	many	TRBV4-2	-	CASSQVRAQETQYF	TGTGCCAGCAGCCAAGTCAGGGCTCAAGAGACCCAGTACTTC
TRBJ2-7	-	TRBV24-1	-	CATSAAGSIEYEQYF	TGTGCCACCAGTGCTGCAGGTTCTATCGAGTACGAGCAGTACTTC
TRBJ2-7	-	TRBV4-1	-	CASSYRLGPYEQYF	TGCGCCAGCAGCTACAGACTAGGACCCTACGAGCAGTACTTC
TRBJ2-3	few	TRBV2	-	CANSTGRTDTQYF	TGTGCCAACTCGACAGGGAGGACAGATACGCAGTATTTT
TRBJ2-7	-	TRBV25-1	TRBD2	CASSGPSGSTYEQYF	TGTGCCAGCAGTGGCCCTAGCGGATCTACCTACGAGCAGTACTTC
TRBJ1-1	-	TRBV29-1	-	CSVGAGLMNTEAFF	TGCAGCGTTGGGGCAGGTCTTATGAACACTGAAGCTTTCTTT
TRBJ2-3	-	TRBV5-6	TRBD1	CASSFGTGGFRDTQYF	TGTGCCAGCAGCTTCGGGACAGGGGGCTTTAGAGATACGCAGTATTTT
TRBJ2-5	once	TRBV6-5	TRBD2	CASSYAGEQETQYF	TGTGCCAGCAGTTACGCGGGAGAGCAAGAGACCCAGTACTTC
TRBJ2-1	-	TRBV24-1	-	CATSEGLVQFF	TGTGCCACCAGTGAAGGACTCGTGCAGTTCTTC
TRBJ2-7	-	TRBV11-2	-	CASSLRSTGQYEQYF	TGTGCCAGCAGCTTAAGAAGCACAGGCCAATACGAGCAGTACTTC
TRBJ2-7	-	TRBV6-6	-	CASSRSGGFWAGIAYEQYF	TGTGCCAGCAGCCGAAGTGGGGGGTTTTGGGCAGGGATCGCCTACGAGCAGTACTTC
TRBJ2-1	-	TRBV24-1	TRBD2	CATSDPLAGSSYNEQFF	TGTGCCACCAGTGACCCCCTAGCGGGAAGCTCCTACAATGAGCAGTTCTTC
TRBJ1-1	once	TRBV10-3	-	CAISESGRRGTEAFF	TGTGCCATCAGTGAGTCGGGCCGGCGGGGTACTGAAGCTTTCTTT
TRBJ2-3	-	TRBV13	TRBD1	CASRSRGPGDTQYF	TGTGCCAGCAGATCCAGGGGGCCGGGAGATACGCAGTATTTT
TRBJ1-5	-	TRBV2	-	CASSEVAAEPNQPQHF	TGTGCCAGCAGTGAAGTTGCGGCAGAACCCAATCAGCCCCAGCATTTT
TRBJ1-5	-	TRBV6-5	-	CASSRPGKHQPQHF	TGTGCCAGCAGTCGTCCAGGAAAACATCAGCCCCAGCATTTT
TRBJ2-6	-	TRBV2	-	CASSLRFTISGANVLTF	TGTGCCAGCAGCTTGCGTTTTACGATCTCTGGGGCCAACGTCCTGACTTTC
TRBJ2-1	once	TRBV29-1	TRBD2	CSVELRLAGGRSYNEQFF	TGCAGCGTTGAACTAAGACTAGCGGGAGGCCGCTCCTACAATGAGCAGTTCTTC
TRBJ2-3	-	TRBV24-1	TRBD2	CATSDRRLAGGTDTQYF	TGTGCCACCAGTGATCGTAGACTAGCGGGCGGCACAGATACGCAGTATTTT
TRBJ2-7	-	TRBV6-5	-	CASRQDQGGEQYF	TGTGCCAGCAGACAGGATCAGGGTGGCGAGCAGTACTTC
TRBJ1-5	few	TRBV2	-	CASSLPSAGVGLGNQPQHF	TGTGCCAGCAGTCTACCCTCGGCGGGGGTCGGGTTGGGCAATCAGCCCCAGCATTTT
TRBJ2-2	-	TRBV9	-	CASRRELSTGELFF	TGTGCCAGCCGACGGGAGTTAAGCACCGGGGAGCTGTTTTTT
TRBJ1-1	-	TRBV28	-	CASSFEWEGLDTEAFF	TGTGCCAGCAGTTTTGAGTGGGAGGGGTTGGACACTGAAGCTTTCTTT
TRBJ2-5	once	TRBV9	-	CASSAGTFETQYF	TGTGCCAGCAGCGCTGGGACTTTCGAGACCCAGTACTTC
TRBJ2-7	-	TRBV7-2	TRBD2	CASSSGLAGAYEQYF	TGTGCCAGCAGCTCCGGACTAGCGGGGGCCTACGAGCAGTACTTC
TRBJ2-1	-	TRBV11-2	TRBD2	CASSLIAGRDEQFF	TGTGCCAGCAGCTTAATAGCGGGAAGGGATGAGCAGTTCTTC
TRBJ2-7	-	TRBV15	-	CATSPELLRVSYEQYF	TGTGCCACCAGCCCCGAGCTGTTGCGGGTCTCCTACGAGCAGTACTTC
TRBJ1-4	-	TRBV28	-	CASTSQVNEKLFF	TGTGCCAGCACCTCGCAGGTGAATGAAAAACTGTTTTTT
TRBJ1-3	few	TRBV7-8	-	CASSSHGNTIYF	TGTGCCAGCAGCTCACATGGAAACACCATATATTTT
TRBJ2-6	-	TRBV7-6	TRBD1	CASSLGTGAAGANVLTF	TGTGCCAGCAGCTTAGGGACAGGGGCGGCGGGGGCCAACGTCCTGACTTTC
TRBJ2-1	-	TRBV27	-	CASSLGTSLYNEQFF	TGTGCCAGCAGTTTAGGGACATCGCTTTACAATGAGCAGTTCTTC
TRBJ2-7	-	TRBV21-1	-	CASSPRGDGLAVSYEQYF	TGTGCCAGCAGCCCCCGGGGGGACGGACTAGCGGTCTCCTACGAGCAGTACTTC
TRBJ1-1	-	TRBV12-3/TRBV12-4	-	CASSLQDTEAFF	TGTGCCAGCAGTCTACAGGACACTGAAGCTTTCTTT
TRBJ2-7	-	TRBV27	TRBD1	CASSLEGQVSYEQYF	TGTGCCAGCAGTCTAGAGGGACAGGTCTCCTACGAGCAGTACTTC
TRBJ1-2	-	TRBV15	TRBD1	CATSRGDRDPSYGYTF	TGTGCCACCAGCAGAGGCGACAGGGACCCCTCCTATGGCTACACCTTC